This T cell receptor beta chain was identified during a study of regulatory T cells in long-lasting Graves disease. The study, taken as a whole, reports: Those with persistent disease had in common more public clonotypes (about 2,500) than new patients (roughly 930).

As for this clonotype: The target antigen is unknown. The junction and the germline gene differ at one end; a read error may be behind it.

Libraries of TCR beta came from iRepertoire HTBI primers plus Arm-PCR of CDR3 regions. TCRdb re-called the multiplex PCR reads with MiXCR, one entry per CDR3 protein. This sample yields hundreds of thousands of distinct CDR3 sequences, of which about 16% are seen a single time; roughly 25% belongs to the top ten. Germline lookup yields CDR1 DFQATT and CDR2 SNEGSKA (reference sequence). CDR3 length: 14 residues. Regarding time point: newly diagnosed GD, antithyroid drugs for less than 3 months. RNA from PBMCs was the source of the TCR library. This same sample was also taken into another study, of T cells in Graves' hyperthyroidism and ophthalmopathy. That paper adds: Used for diagnoses were clinical symptoms, serum thyroxine and TRAb, thyroid ultrasound and orbital computed tomography.

The chain employs TRBV20-1 and TRBJ2-2; 8 bases map to TRBD1. The sample here was peripheral blood mononuclear cells (PBMCs), taken at new diagnosis, from a patient treated with antithyroid drugs. This TCR came from a woman aged 35-65 years with Graves disease. DNA for the CDR3: TGCAGTGCTTCTGACAGGGGAGTCACCGGGGAGCTGGTTTTT. Translating gives CSASDRGVTGELVF.